This T cell receptor beta chain emerged from a study of blood T cells in healthy people across ages. Trimming left V 6 bases short and J 7 bases short, with 19 bases between. The CDR3 runs to 14 residues. Germline CDR1 SQVTM, CDR2 ANQGSEA. About 10 milliliters of peripheral blood were drawn from each donor. Together with a sample-barcoded 5' primer, a J-beta primer mix was included in a second PCR lasting about 7 to 11 cycles. A single record per CDR3 protein comes from TCRdb applying MiXCR to the 5' RACE reads. The data contain about 800,000 distinct CDR3 sequences, more than 45% of them singletons. The specimen was blood. This TCR came from a man aged 25-45 years in good health. V and J are TRBV29-1 and TRBJ2-1; D is possibly TRBD1 (6 bases). The CDR3 here is CSVGPLGTGNEQFF. The CDR3 DNA follows: TGCAGCGTCGGTCCTTTGGGCACAGGGAATGAGCAGTTCTTC.